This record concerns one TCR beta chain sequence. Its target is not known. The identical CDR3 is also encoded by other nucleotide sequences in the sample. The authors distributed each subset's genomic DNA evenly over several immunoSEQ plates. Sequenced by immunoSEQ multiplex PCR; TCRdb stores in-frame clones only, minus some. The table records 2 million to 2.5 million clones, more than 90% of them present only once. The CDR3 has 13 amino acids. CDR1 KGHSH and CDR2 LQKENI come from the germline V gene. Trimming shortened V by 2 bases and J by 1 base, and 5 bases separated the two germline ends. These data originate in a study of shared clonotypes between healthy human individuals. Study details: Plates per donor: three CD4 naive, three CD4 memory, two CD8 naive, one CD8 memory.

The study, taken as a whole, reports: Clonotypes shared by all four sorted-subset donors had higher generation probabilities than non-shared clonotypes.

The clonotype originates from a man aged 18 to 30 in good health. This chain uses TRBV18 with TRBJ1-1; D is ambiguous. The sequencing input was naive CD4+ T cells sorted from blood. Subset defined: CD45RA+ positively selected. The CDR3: CASSPLANTEAFF. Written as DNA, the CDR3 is TGTGCCAGCTCACCATTAGCGAACACTGAAGCTTTCTTT.